A selection of T cell receptor beta chains follows, all from one sample in a study of blood T cell repertoires in COVID-19. Generated by immunoSEQ multiplex PCR, the TCRdb table keeps only in-frame clones and is missing some. The sample yields 70,000 to 95,000 clones, over 75% seen once. The sequenced sample consisted of peripheral blood. The receptors here all came from a human donor in a cohort sampled during active COVID-19. CDR3s include the opening cysteine and the closing phenylalanine or tryptophan.

V	J	CDR3
TRBV5-1	TRBJ2-7	CASSPATSGDSYEQYF
TRBV4-1	TRBJ2-7	CASSQPGQGRFYEQYF
TRBV3-1/TRBV3-2	TRBJ2-7	CASSRETRNEQYF
TRBV12-3/TRBV12-4	TRBJ2-5	CASSQDRGETQYF
TRBV11-2	TRBJ2-2	CASGDRGRTGELFF
TRBV4-1	TRBJ2-7	CASSPVRDNSYEQYF
TRBV7-9	TRBJ2-1	CASSSGQGFYNEQFF
TRBV2	TRBJ2-7	CASSVAGSYEQYF
TRBV24-1	TRBJ2-7	CATSDPRQSYEQYF
TRBV5-1	TRBJ2-7	CASSLGLAGGSYEQYF
TRBV12-3/TRBV12-4	TRBJ1-5	CASRRGDQPQHF
TRBV12-3/TRBV12-4	TRBJ2-2	CASSRQGVGELFF
TRBV7-2	TRBJ1-1	CASSHTDATRGENTEAFF
TRBV4-1	TRBJ1-2	CASSQVESRQSGGYTF
TRBV6-6	TRBJ1-1	CASSWQRPNTEAFF
TRBV5-1	TRBJ1-2	CASSPGGTGDYGYTF
TRBV15	TRBJ1-5	CATSRVQGFRSNQPQHF
TRBV18	TRBJ1-2	CASSPETDYGYTF
TRBV5-1	TRBJ2-1	CASSFQGYNEQFF
TRBV6-2/TRBV6-3	TRBJ2-5	CASSYRVGGLQETQYF
TRBV19	TRBJ1-5	CASTIRTQTPQHF
TRBV6-2/TRBV6-3	TRBJ1-5	CASSYSNNQPQHF
TRBV4-1	TRBJ2-2	CASRQLAGGNTGELFF
TRBV5-6	TRBJ2-3	CASSSLTGGWTDTQYF
TRBV11-3	TRBJ2-7	CASSWRGDGNYEQYF
TRBV6-2/TRBV6-3	TRBJ1-2	CASSLEGQNYGYTF
TRBV5-1	TRBJ2-7	CASSFGRGNLYEQYF
TRBV28	TRBJ2-1	CASRPPGGVNEQFF
TRBV7-9	TRBJ1-2	CASSLRYYGYTF
TRBV6-2/TRBV6-3	TRBJ1-5	CASSDRRYQPQHF
TRBV3-1/TRBV3-2	TRBJ2-7	CASSPWTGGSYEQYF
TRBV3-1/TRBV3-2	TRBJ2-2	CASSHLGAANTGELFF
TRBV5-5	TRBJ2-7	CASSSSGGPEYEQYF
TRBV7-2	TRBJ1-2	CASSSLPGQWNYGYTF
TRBV4-3	TRBJ1-1	CASSQRWTGATTEAFF
TRBV11-2	TRBJ1-4	CASSTGQWDEKLFF
TRBV7-9	TRBJ1-5	CASSPGQGGNQPQHF
TRBV10-3	TRBJ1-2	CAIREGANQWAYGYTF